The TCR beta chain under discussion was sequenced for a study of PD-1 blockade in classical Hodgkin lymphoma (dated by TCRdb to between 2020 and 2021). Study-wide context: Nivolumab dosing was 3 mg/kg intravenously every 2 weeks, continuing until either disease progression or unacceptable toxicity. The study used CyTOF and TCR beta sequencing to define a peripheral blood immune signature of response to PD-1 blockade in classical Hodgkin lymphoma. What the authors observed across the whole study: Baseline TCR diversity was reported to be lower in newly diagnosed patients than in healthy donors and to be lower still in relapsed/refractory patients. CD4+ but not CD8+ TCR diversity rose significantly by C4D1 (p=0.0027 vs p=0.16), most apparent in complete responders (p=0.02). Lower diversity was seen in patients whose nivolumab began less than 1 year after ASCT, and these patients were left out of later analyses so that immune reconstitution would not confound the results. Trial patients with a complete response had baseline diversity similar to that of newly diagnosed patients, while partial responders and progressors had significantly lower diversity. The study was restricted to a single clinical trial cohort, and the causes of repertoire differences, possibly disease activity or prior therapy, were left undefined.

The time point label corresponds to: cycle 2 day 1 (C2D1) of nivolumab. All trial patients had relapsed after autologous stem cell transplantation, with cohorts A, B and C differing in prior brentuximab vedotin exposure. A total of about 51 patients with relapsed/refractory classical Hodgkin lymphoma made up the trial cohort, and each patient's best overall response was complete response, partial response or progressive disease. In the multi-cohort phase II CheckMate 205 trial, trial patients received single-agent nivolumab. Best overall response was determined by an independent review committee according to the 2007 International Working Group response criteria. PBMCs from the trial were collected at three points: immediately before nivolumab initiation (C1D1), and during therapy at cycle 2 day 1 and cycle 4 day 1. Peripheral blood was collected in 8 mL Vacutainer Cell Preparation Tubes, from which PBMCs were isolated by centrifugation and then cryopreserved.

The Qiagen DNeasy kit was used to extract genomic DNA from unsorted PBMCs and from the negatively selected CD4+ and CD8+ fractions. Amplification of TCR beta CDR3 regions was done by immunoSEQ multiplex PCR with primers that anneal to V and J segments. A synthetic immune receptor repertoire was used to minimize amplification bias, and any residual bias was removed computationally once sequencing was done. As for how the authors treated the data: Custom Python scripts were used to quantify repertoire diversity as the Shannon entropy index. Unsorted, CD4+ and CD8+ repertoires were analyzed separately, except in combined analyses where CD4+ and CD8+ sequences were merged in silico. A clone was considered expanded if an increase in frequency of at least 2-fold after treatment relative to C1D1 was found, and a pseudocount of 0.5 was applied to clones undetected at baseline. Singleton clones were defined as clones with 0 or 1 copy at C1D1, and non-singleton clones were defined as clones with 2 or more copies. Clones expanded in unsorted samples were labelled as CD4+, CD8+ or unknown by matching protein sequences in sorted samples from the same patient. Diversity changes from C1D1 to C4D1 were tested in paired samples using Wilcoxon tests. Held by TCRdb, this immuneACCESS table contains in-frame sequences only and omits some clones. Under half of the omission traces to an unresolved V gene where checked; the cause of the rest is unknown. That table is the source of V, J and clone size, and D and trimming were worked out from the DNA. This sample gives about 37,000 clones in total; about 86% of them show up just once. The ten largest clones take up about 7.8% of the sample.

As to this clone: Its antigen is not yet known. No qualities accompany the bases; no much larger clone lies one base away.

At the junction V is shortened by 3 bases and J by 1 base, with 3 bases in between. The CDR3, from cysteine to phenylalanine, totals 12 residues. Only CDR3 DNA remains: 36 bases, in frame from the first base. CDR1 and CDR2 are read off the germline V gene as SGHAT and FQNNGV. This receptor was obtained from a human donor with classical Hodgkin lymphoma. The chain is encoded by TRBV11-2 joined to TRBJ1-1; no confident D gene assignment can be made. The material was peripheral blood mononuclear cells (PBMCs), obtained before the second cycle of nivolumab. CDR3 reads: CASSFSNTEAFF. The nucleotide sequence reads TGTGCCAGCAGCTTTTCGAACACTGAAGCTTTCTTT.